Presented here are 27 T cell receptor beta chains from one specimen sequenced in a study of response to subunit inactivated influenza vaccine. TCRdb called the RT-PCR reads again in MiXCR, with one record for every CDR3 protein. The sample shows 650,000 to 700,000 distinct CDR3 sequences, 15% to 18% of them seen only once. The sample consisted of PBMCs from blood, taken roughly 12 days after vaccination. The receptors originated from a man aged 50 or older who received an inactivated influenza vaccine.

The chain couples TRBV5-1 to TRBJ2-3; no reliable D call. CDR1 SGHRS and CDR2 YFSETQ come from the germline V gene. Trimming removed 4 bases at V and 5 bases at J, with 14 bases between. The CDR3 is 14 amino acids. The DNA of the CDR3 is TGCGCCAGCAGCCAGGCCCGGAGTTTAGATACGCAGTATTTT. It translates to CASSQARSLDTQYF.

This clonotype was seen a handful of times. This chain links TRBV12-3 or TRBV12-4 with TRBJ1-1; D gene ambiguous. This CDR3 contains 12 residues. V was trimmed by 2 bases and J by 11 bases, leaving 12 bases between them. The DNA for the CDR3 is TGTGCCAGCAGTTTAATCACACCCGGGGCTTTCTTT. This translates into CASSLITPGAFF.

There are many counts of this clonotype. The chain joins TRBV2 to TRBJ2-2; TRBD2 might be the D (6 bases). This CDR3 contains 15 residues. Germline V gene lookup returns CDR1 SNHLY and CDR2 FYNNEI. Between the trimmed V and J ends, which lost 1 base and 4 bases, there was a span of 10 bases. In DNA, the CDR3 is TGTGCCAGCAGTGAAGGGGACTTAGCCACCGGGGAGCTGTTTTTT. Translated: CASSEGDLATGELFF.

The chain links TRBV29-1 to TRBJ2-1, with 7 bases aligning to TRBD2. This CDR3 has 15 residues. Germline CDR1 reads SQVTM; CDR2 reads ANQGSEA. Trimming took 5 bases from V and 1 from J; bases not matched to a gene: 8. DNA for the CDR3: TGCAGCGTTCTGACCGGGAGGCCATCCTACAATGAGCAGTTCTTC. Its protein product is CSVLTGRPSYNEQFF.

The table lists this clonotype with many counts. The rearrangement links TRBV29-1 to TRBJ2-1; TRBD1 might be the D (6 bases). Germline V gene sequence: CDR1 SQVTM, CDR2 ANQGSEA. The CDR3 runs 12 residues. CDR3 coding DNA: TGCAGTGGGGACACCTCTTACAATGAGCAGTTCTTC. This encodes CSGDTSYNEQFF.

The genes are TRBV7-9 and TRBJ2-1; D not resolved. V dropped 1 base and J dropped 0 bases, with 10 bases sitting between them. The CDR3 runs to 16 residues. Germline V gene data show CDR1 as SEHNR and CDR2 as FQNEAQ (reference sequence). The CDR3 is CASSLERASSYNEQFF. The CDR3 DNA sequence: TGTGCCAGCAGCTTAGAACGAGCAAGCTCCTACAATGAGCAGTTCTTC.

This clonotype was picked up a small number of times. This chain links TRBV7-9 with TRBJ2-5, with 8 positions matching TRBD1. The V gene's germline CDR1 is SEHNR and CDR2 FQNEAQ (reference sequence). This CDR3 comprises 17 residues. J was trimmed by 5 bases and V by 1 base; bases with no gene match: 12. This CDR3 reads CASSLGQGKGGRETQYF. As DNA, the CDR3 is TGTGCCAGCAGCTTAGGACAGGGGAAAGGAGGCCGGGAGACCCAGTACTTC.

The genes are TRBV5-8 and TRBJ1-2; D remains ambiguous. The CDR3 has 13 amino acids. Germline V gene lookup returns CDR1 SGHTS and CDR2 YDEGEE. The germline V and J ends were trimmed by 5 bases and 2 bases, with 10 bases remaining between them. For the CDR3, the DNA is TGTGCCAGCAGTCGCCCCGAGAACTATGGCTACACCTTC. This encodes CASSRPENYGYTF.

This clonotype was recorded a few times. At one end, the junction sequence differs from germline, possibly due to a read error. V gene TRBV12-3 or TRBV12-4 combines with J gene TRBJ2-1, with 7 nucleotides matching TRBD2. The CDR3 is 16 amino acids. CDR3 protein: CASSSSSSGAYDEQFF. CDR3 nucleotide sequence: TGTGCCAGCAGTTCCTCCTCCAGCGGGGCCTACGATGAGCAGTTCTTC.

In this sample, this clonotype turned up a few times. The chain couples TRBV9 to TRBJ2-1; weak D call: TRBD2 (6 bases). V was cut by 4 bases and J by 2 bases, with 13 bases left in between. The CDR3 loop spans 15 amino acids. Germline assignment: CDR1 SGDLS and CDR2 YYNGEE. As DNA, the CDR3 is TGTGCCAGCAGCCAGGACGGGAGAACCTACAATGAGCAGTTCTTC. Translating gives CASSQDGRTYNEQFF.

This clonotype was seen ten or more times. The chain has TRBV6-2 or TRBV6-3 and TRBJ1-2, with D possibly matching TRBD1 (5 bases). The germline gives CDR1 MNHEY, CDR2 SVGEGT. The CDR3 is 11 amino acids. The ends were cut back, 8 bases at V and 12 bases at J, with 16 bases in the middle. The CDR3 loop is CASGSGNLHTF. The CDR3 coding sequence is TGTGCCAGCGGTTCAGGGAATTTACACACCTTC.

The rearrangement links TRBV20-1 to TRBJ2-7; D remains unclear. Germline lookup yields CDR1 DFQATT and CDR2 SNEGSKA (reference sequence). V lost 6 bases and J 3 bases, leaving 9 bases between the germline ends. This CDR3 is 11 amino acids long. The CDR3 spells CSAKQVYEQYF. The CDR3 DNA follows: TGCAGTGCAAAGCAGGTCTACGAGCAGTACTTC.

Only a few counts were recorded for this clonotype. The CDR3 here is CSARDKLAGNYNEQFF. The CDR3 DNA reads as TGCAGTGCTAGAGATAAACTAGCGGGTAACTACAATGAGCAGTTCTTC. The rearrangement uses TRBV20-1 and TRBJ2-1, with 9 bases identical to TRBD2. This CDR3 has 16 amino acids. J was trimmed by 3 bases and V by 0 bases; bases with no gene match: 6. CDR1 and CDR2 from the germline V gene are DFQATT and SNEGSKA (reference sequence).

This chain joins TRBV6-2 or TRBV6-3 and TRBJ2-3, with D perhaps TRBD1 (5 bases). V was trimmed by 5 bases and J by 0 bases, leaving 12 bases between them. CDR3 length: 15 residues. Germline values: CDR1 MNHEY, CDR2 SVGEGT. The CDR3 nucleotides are TGTGCCAGCAGTAACGGACATCTTAGCACAGATACGCAGTATTTT. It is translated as CASSNGHLSTDTQYF.

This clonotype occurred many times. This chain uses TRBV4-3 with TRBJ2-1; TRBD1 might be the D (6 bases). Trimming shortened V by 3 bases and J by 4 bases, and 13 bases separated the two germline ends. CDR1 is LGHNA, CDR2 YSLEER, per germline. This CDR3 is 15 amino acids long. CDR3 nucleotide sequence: TGCGCCAGCAGCCAGGGTCGAGGACAGTACAATGAGCAGTTCTTC. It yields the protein CASSQGRGQYNEQFF.

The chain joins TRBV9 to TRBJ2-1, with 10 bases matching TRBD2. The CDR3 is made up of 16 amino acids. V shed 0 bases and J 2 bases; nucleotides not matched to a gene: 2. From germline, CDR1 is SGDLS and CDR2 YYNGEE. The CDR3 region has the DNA TGTGCCAGCAGCGTAGCCGGACTAGCGGCCTACAATGAGCAGTTCTTC. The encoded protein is CASSVAGLAAYNEQFF.

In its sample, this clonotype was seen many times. The CDR3 spells CASRTDSPTDTQYF. The CDR3 DNA follows: TGCGCCAGTCGGACGGATTCACCCACAGATACGCAGTATTTT. V is TRBV5-1 and J is TRBJ2-3, with unresolved D. The germline V gene encodes CDR1 SGHRS and CDR2 YFSETQ. V lost 8 bases, J lost 2 bases, and 15 bases lay in between. The CDR3 runs 14 residues. Looking up the rest from reference TRBV5-1 and TRBJ2-3 gives the full variable domain: KAGVTQTPRYLIKTRGQQVTLSCSPISGHRSVSWYQQTPGQGLQFLFEYFSETQRNKGNFPGRFSGRQFSNSRSEMNVSTLELGDSALYLCASRTDSPTDTQYFGPGTRLTVL.

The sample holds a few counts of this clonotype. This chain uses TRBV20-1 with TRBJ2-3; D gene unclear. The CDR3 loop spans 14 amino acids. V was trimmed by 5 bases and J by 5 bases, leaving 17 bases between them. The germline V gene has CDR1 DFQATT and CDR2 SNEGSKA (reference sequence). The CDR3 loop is CSASQFLSGDTQYF. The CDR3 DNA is TGCAGTGCTTCCCAGTTCCTCTCGGGAGATACGCAGTATTTT.

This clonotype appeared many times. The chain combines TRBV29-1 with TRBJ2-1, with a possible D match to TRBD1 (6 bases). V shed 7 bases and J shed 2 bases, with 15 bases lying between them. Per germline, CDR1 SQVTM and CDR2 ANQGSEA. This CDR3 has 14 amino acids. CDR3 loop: CSALRGYPYNEQFF. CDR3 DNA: TGCAGCGCTCTGAGGGGGTATCCCTACAATGAGCAGTTCTTC.

This chain's CDR3 is CASSLQTGENTGELFF. In DNA, the CDR3 is TGCGCCAGCAGCTTGCAAACAGGCGAGAACACCGGGGAGCTGTTTTTT. The chain carries TRBV5-1 and TRBJ2-2, with TRBD1 as a possible D gene (5 bases). Between the trimmed V and J ends, which lost 1 base and 1 base, there was a span of 11 bases. This CDR3 comprises 16 residues. Germline values: CDR1 SGHRS, CDR2 YFSETQ.

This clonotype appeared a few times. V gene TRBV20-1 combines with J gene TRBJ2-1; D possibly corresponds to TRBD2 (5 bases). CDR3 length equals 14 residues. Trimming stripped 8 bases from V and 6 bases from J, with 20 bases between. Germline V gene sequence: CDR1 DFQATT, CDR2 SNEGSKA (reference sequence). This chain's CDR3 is CSTHTSSAGNEQFF. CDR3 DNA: TGCAGTACACATACGAGTAGCGCCGGCAATGAGCAGTTCTTC.

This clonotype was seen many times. CDR3 residues: CASSHLGDYRNEQYF. The CDR3 region has the DNA TGTGCCAGCAGCCATCTGGGGGACTACCGCAACGAGCAGTACTTC. The chain carries TRBV4-2 and TRBJ2-7; TRBD2 matches at 7 bases. The CDR3 has 15 amino acids. The germline CDR1 and CDR2 sequences are LGHNA and YNFKEQ. Trimming at V came to 3 bases and at J to 5 bases, leaving 10 bases not matched to a gene.

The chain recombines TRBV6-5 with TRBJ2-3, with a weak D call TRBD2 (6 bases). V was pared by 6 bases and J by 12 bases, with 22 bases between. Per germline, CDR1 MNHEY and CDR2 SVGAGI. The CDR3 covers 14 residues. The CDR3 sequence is CASRYLHYPGLQYF. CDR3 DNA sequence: TGTGCCAGCAGATACCTACATTACCCGGGACTTCAGTATTTT.

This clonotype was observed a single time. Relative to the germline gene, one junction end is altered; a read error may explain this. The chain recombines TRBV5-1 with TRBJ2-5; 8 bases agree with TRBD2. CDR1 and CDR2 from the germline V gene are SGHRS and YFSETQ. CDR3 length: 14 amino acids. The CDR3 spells CAISDGTSFETQYF. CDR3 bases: TGCGCCATCAGCGACGGGACTAGTTTTGAGACCCAGTACTTC.

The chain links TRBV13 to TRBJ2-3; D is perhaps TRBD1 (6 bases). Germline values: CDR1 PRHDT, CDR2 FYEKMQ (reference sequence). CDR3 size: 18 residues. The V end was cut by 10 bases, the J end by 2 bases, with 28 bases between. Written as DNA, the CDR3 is TGTGCCATCTCGAGGCCCCGGGACACCAAAGTCATCACAGATACGCAGTATTTT. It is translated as CAISRPRDTKVITDTQYF.

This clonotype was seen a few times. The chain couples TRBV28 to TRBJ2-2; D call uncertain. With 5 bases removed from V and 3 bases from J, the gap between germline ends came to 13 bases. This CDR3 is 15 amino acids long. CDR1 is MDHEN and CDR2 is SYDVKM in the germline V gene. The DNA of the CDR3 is TGTGCCAGCAGTCAGCCCCCACCGTACACCGGGGAGCTGTTTTTT. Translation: CASSQPPPYTGELFF.

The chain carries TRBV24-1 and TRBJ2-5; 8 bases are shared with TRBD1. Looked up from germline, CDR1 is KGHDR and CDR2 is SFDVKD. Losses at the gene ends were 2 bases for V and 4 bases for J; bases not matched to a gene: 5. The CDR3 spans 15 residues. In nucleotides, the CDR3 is TGTGCCACCAGTGATTCCCCAGGGGGCGCAGAGACCCAGTACTTC. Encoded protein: CATSDSPGGAETQYF.